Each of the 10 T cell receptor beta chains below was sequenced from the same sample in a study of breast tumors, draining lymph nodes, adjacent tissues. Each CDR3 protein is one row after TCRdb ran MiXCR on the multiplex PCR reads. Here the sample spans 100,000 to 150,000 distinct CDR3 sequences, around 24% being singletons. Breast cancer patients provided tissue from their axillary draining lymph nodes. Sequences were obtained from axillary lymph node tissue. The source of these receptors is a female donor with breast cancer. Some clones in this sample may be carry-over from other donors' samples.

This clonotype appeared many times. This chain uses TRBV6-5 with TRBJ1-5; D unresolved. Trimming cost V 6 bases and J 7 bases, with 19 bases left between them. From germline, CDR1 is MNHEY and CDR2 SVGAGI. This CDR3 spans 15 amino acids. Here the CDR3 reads CASSPSGANRQPQHF. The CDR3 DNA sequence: TGTGCCAGCAGCCCTTCGGGAGCAAACAGACAGCCCCAGCATTTT.

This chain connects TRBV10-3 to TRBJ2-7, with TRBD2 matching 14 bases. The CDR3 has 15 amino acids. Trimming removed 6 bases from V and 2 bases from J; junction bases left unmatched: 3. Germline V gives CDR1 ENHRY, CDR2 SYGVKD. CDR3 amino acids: CAIRAGLAGAYEQYF. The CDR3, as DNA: TGTGCCATCAGGGCGGGACTAGCGGGAGCCTACGAGCAGTACTTC.

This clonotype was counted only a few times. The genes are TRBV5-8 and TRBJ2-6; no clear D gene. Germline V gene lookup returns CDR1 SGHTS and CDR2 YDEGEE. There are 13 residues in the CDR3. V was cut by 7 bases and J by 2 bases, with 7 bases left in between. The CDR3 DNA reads TGTGCCAGCCGATTCACTGGGGCCAACGTCCTGACTTTC. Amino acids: CASRFTGANVLTF.

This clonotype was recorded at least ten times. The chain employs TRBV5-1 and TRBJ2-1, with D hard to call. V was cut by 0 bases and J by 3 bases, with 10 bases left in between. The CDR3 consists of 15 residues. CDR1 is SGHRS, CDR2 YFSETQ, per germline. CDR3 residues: CASSLATGSYNEQFF. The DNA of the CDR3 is TGCGCCAGCAGCTTGGCCACGGGCAGCTACAATGAGCAGTTCTTC.

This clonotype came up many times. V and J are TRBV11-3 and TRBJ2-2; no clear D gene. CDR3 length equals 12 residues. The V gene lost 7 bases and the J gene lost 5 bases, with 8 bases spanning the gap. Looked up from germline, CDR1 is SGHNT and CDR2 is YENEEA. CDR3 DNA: TGTGCCAGCACCGACCTAACCGGGGAGCTGTTTTTT. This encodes CASTDLTGELFF.

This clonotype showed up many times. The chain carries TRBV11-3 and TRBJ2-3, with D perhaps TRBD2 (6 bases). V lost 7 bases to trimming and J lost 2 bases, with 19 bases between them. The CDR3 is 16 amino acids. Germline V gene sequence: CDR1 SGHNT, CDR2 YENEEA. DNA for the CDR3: TGTGCCAGCACCGATGGGAGGAGGGTCCACACAGATACGCAGTATTTT. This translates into CASTDGRRVHTDTQYF.

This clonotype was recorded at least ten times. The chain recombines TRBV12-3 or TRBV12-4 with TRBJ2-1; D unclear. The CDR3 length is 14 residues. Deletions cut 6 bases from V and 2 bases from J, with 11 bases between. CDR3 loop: CASSPLYPYNEQFF. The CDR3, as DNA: TGTGCCAGCAGCCCCCTATACCCCTACAATGAGCAGTTCTTC.

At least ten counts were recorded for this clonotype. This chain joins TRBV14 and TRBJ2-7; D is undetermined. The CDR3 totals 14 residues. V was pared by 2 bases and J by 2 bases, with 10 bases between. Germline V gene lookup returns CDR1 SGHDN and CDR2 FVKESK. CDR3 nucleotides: TGTGCCAGCAGCCAACGGAACACTGCCTACGAGCAGTACTTC. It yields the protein CASSQRNTAYEQYF. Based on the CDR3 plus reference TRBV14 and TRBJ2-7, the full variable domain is EAGVTQFPSHSVIEKGQTVTLRCDPISGHDNLYWYRRVMGKEIKFLLHFVKESKQDESGMPNNRFLAERTGGTYSTLKVQPAELEDSGVYFCASSQRNTAYEQYFGPGTRLTVT.

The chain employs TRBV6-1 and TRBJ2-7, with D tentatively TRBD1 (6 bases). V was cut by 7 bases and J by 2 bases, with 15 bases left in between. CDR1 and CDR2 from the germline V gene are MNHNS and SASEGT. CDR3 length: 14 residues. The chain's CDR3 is CASIGQLSAYEQYF. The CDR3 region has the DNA TGTGCCAGCATCGGACAGCTAAGCGCCTACGAGCAGTACTTC.

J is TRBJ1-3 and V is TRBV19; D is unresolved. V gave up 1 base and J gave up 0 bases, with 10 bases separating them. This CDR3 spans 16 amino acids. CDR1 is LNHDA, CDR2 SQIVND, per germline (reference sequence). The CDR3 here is CASSIGAYPSGNTIYF. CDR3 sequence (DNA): TGTGCCAGTAGTATAGGGGCTTATCCCTCTGGAAACACCATATATTTT.